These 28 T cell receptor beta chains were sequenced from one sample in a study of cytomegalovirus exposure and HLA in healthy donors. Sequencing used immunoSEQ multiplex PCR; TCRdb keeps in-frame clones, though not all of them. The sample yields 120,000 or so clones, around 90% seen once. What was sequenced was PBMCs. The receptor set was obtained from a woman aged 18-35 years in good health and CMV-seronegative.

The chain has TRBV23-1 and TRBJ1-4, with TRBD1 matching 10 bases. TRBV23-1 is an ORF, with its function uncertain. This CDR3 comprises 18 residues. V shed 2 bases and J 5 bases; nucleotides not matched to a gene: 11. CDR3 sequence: CASSQPATLGQGNEKLFF. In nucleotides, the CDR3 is TGCGCCAGCAGTCAACCAGCGACTCTGGGACAGGGGAATGAAAAACTGTTTTTT.

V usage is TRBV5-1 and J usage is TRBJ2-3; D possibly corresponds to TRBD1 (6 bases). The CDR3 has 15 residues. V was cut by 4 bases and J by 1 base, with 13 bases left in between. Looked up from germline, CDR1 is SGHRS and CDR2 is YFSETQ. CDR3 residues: CASSPGTLRTDTQYF. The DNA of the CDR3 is TGCGCCAGCAGCCCGGGGACACTACGCACAGATACGCAGTATTTT. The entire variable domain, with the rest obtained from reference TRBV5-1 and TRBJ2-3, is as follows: KAGVTQTPRYLIKTRGQQVTLSCSPISGHRSVSWYQQTPGQGLQFLFEYFSETQRNKGNFPGRFSGRQFSNSRSEMNVSTLELGDSALYLCASSPGTLRTDTQYFGPGTRLTVL.

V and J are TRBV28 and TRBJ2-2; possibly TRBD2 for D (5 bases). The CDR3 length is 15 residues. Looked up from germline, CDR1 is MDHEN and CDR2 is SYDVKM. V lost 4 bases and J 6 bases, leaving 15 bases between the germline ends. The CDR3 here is CASSSWRRGSGELFF. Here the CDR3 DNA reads TGTGCCAGCAGTTCATGGCGTAGAGGGTCCGGGGAGCTGTTTTTT.

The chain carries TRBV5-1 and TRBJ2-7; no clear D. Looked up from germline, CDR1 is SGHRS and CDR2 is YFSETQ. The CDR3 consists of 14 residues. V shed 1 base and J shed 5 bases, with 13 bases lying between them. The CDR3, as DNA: TGCGCCAGCAGCTTGCCTACAGATAGGAACGAGCAGTACTTC. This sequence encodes CASSLPTDRNEQYF.

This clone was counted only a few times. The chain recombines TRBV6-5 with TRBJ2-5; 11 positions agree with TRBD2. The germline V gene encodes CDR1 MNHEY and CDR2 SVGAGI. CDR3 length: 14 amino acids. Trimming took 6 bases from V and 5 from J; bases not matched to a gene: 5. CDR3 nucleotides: TGTGCCAGCAGGGATAGCGGGGGGGCGGAGACCCAGTACTTC. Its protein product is CASRDSGGAETQYF.

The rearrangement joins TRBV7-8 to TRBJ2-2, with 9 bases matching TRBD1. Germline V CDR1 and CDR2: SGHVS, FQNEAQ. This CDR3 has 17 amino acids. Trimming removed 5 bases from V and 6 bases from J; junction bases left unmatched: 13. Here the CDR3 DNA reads TGTGCCAGCAGCCTACGTACACCGACAGGGGGGGCCGGGGAGCTGTTTTTT. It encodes CASSLRTPTGGAGELFF.

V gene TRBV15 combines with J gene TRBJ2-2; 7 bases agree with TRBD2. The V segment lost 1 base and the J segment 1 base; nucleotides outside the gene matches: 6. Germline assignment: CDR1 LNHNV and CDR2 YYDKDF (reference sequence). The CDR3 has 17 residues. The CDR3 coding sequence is TGTGCCACCAGCAGAGGGGTTGCTAGCGGGAACACCGGGGAGCTGTTTTTT. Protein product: CATSRGVASGNTGELFF.

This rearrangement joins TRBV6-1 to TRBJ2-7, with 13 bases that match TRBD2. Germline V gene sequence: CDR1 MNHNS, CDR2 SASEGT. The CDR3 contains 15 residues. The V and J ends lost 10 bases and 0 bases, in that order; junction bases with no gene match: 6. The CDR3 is CATRLAGGGSYEQYF. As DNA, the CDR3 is TGTGCCACCAGACTAGCGGGAGGTGGCTCCTACGAGCAGTACTTC.

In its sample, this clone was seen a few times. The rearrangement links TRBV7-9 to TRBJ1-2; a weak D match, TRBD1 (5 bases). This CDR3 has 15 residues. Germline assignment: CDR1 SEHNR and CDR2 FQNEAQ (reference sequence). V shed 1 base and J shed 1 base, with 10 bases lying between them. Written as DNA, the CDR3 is TGTGCCAGCAGCTTAGTGCAGGGCGATAACTATGGCTACACCTTC. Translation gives CASSLVQGDNYGYTF.

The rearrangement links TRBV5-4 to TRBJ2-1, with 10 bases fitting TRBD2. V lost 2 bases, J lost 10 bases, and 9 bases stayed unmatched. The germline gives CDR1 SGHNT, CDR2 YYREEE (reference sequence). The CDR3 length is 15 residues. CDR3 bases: TGTGCCAGCAGCTTCAGTCTAGCGGGAGTTCAGGAGCAGTTCTTC. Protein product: CASSFSLAGVQEQFF.

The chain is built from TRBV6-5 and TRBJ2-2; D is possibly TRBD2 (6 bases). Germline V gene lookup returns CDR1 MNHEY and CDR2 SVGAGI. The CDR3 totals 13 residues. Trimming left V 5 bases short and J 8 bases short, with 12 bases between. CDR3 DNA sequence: TGTGCCAGCAGTCCACGGAGGGCGGGGGAGCTGTTTTTT. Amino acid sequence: CASSPRRAGELFF.

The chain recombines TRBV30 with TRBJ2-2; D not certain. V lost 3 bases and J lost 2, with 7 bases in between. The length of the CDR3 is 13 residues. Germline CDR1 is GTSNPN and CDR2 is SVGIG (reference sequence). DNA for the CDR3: TGTGCCTGGAGACTTACTAACACCGGGGAGCTGTTTTTT. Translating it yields CAWRLTNTGELFF.

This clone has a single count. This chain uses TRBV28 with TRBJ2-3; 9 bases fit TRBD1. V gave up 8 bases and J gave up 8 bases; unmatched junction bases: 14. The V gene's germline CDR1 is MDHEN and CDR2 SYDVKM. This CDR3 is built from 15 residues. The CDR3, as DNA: TGTGCCAGCGTGGTTGGGACAGGGAGTCGTGCTACGCAGTATTTT. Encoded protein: CASVVGTGSRATQYF.

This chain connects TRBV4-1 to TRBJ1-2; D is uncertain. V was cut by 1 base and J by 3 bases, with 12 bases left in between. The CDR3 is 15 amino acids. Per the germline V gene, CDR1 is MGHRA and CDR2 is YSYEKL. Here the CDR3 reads CASSQGRGRDYGYTF. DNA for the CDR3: TGCGCCAGCAGCCAAGGACGGGGAAGGGACTATGGCTACACCTTC.

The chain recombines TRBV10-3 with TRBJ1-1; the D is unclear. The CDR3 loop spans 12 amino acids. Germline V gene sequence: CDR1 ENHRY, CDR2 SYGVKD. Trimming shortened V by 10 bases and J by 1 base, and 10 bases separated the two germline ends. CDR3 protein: CATRLGNTEAFF. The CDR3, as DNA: TGTGCCACCCGGCTAGGGAACACTGAAGCTTTCTTT.

As DNA, the CDR3 is TGTGCCAGCAGCTCTCGACAGACTGAAGCTTTCTTT. Protein product: CASSSRQTEAFF. This rearrangement joins TRBV5-4 to TRBJ1-1, with D perhaps matching TRBD1 (5 bases). Germline V gives CDR1 SGHNT, CDR2 YYREEE (reference sequence). The CDR3 sequence is 12 residues long. V dropped 3 bases and J dropped 5 bases, with 8 bases sitting between them.

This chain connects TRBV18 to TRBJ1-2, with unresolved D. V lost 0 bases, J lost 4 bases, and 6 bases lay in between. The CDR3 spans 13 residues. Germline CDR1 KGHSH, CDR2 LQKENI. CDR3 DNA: TGTGCCAGCTCACCACCCGGAGTCTATGGCTACACCTTC. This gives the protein CASSPPGVYGYTF.

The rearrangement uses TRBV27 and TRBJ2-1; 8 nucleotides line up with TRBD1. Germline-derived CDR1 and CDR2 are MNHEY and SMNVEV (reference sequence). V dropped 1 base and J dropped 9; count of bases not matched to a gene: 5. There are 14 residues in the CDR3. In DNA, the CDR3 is TGTGCCAGCAGTTTATTGAGGACAGGGTTTGAGCAGTTCTTC. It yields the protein CASSLLRTGFEQFF.

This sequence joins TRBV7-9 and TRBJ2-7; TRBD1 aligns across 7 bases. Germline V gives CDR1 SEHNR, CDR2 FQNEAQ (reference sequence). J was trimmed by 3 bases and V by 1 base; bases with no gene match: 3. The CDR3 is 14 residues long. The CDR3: CASSLVRTGYEQYF. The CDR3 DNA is TGTGCCAGCAGCTTAGTTCGGACAGGCTACGAGCAGTACTTC. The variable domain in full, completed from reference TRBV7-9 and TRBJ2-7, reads DTGVSQNPRHKITKRGQNVTFRCDPISEHNRLYWYRQTLGQGPEFLTYFQNEAQLEKSRLLSDRFSAERPKGSFSTLEIQRTEQGDSAMYLCASSLVRTGYEQYFGPGTRLTVT.

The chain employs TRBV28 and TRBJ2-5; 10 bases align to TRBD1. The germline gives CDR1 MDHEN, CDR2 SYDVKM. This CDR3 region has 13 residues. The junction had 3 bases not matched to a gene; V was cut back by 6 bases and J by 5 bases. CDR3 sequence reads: CASRPTGGETQYF. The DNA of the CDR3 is TGTGCCAGCAGGCCGACAGGGGGCGAGACCCAGTACTTC. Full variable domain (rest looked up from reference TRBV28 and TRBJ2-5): DVKVTQSSRYLVKRTGEKVFLECVQDMDHENMFWYRQDPGLGLRLIYFSYDVKMKEKGDIPEGYSVSREKKERFSLILESASTNQTSMYLCASRPTGGETQYFGPGTRLLVL.

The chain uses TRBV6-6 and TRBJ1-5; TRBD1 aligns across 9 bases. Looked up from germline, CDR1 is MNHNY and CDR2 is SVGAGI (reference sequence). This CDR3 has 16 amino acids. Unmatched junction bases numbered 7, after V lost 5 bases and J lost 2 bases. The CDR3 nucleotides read TGTGCCAGCAGTAGGACAGGGGCGGCGGGCAATCAGCCCCAGCATTTT. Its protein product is CASSRTGAAGNQPQHF.

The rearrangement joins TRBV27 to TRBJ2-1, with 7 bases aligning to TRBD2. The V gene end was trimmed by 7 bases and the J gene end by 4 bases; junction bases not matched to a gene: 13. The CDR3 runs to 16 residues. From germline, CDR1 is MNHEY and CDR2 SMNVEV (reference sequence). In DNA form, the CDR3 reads TGTGCCAGCATCCCTCTCGGGGGGAGAGAATACAATGAGCAGTTCTTC. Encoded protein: CASIPLGGREYNEQFF.

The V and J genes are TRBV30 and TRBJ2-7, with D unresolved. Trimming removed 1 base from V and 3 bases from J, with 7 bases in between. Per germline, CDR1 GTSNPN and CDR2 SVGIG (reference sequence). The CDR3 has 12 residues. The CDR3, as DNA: TGTGCCTGGAGTGGGGCAGGCTACGAGCAGTACTTC. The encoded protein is CAWSGAGYEQYF.

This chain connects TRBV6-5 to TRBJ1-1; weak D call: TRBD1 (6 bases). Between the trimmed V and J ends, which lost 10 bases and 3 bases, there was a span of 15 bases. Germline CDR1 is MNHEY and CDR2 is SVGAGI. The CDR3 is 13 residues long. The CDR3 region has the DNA TGTGCCATTAAACAGGGAGTCGACACTGAAGCTTTCTTT. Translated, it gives CAIKQGVDTEAFF.

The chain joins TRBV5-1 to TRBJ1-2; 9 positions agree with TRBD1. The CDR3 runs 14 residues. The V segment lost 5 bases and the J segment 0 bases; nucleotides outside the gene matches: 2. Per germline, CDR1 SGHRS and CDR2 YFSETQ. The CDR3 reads CASRWTGANYGYTF. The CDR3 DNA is TGCGCCAGCAGATGGACAGGGGCTAACTATGGCTACACCTTC.

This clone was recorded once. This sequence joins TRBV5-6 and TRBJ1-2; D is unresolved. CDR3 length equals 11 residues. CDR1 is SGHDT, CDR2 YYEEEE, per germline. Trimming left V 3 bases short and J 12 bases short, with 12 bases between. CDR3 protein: CASSSGMWNTF. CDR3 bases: TGTGCCAGCAGCTCCGGGATGTGGAACACCTTC.

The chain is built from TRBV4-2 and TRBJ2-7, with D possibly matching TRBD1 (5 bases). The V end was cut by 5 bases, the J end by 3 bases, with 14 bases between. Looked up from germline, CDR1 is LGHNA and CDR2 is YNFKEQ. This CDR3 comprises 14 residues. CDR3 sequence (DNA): TGTGCCAGCAGCGCAGGGATAAATTTCTACGAGCAGTACTTC. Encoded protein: CASSAGINFYEQYF.

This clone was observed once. The DNA of the CDR3 is TGTGCCAGCAGTTTATCCGACAGGTACAATGAGCAGTTCTTC. It codes for CASSLSDRYNEQFF. The chain has TRBV28 and TRBJ2-1, with a possible D match to TRBD1 (6 bases). This CDR3 is 14 amino acids long. Germline values: CDR1 MDHEN, CDR2 SYDVKM. V was clipped by 1 base and J by 4 bases, with 8 bases between them. The complete variable domain, with remaining parts taken from reference TRBV28 and TRBJ2-1, reads DVKVTQSSRYLVKRTGEKVFLECVQDMDHENMFWYRQDPGLGLRLIYFSYDVKMKEKGDIPEGYSVSREKKERFSLILESASTNQTSMYLCASSLSDRYNEQFFGPGTRLTVL.